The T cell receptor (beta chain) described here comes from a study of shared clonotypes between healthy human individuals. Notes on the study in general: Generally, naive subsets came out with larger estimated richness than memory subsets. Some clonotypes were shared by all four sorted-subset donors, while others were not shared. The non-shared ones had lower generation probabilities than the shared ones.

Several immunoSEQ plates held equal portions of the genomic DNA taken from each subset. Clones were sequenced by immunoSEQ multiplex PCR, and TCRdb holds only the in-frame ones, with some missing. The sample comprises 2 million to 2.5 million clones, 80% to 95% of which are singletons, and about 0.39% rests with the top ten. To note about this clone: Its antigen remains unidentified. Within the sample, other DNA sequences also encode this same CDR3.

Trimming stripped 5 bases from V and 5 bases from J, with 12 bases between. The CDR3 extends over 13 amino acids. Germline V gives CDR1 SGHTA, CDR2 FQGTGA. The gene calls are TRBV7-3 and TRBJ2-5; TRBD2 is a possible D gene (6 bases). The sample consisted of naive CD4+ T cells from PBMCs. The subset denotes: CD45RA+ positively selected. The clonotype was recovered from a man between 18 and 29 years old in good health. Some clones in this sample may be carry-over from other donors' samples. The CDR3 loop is CASSPGGWETQYF. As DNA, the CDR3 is TGTGCCAGCAGCCCCGGAGGGTGGGAGACCCAGTACTTC.